The present T cell receptor (beta chain) was sequenced within a study of T and B cells in COVID-19 patients. Turning to the study itself: Most recovered patients had mild to moderate COVID-19 treated as outpatients.

In its sample, this clonotype is medium-sized (0.01 to 0.1%). Its matching antigen is unknown. General study results and limits: Clonality of TRB repertoires was high in active COVID-19; recovery brought above-healthy diversity and richness. Patients with COVID-19 reportedly showed strongly skewed T cell receptor beta variable and joining gene usage.

Blood genomic DNA input for TRB amplification was about 240-550 ng. TRB rearrangements were amplified by multiplex PCR with BIOMED2 TRB-A/B primers. TCRdb analysed the multiplex PCR reads with MiXCR anew, one entry per CDR3 protein. Counted here are 5,400 or so distinct CDR3 sequences, roughly 26% occurring once; the ten biggest clones make up around 32%. CDR1 is SGHNT and CDR2 is YYREEE in the germline V gene (reference sequence). Between the trimmed V and J ends, which lost 0 bases and 2 bases, there was a span of 12 bases. The CDR3 length is 15 residues. This sequence originates from a human donor with active COVID-19. Sample: blood. This chain connects TRBV5-4 to TRBJ2-7, with D perhaps matching TRBD2 (5 bases). The CDR3 here is CASSLGGQSPYEQYF. CDR3 coding DNA: TGTGCCAGCAGCTTGGGAGGGCAGTCACCCTACGAGCAGTACTTC. Combining the CDR3 with reference TRBV5-4 and TRBJ2-7 gives the whole variable domain ETGVTQSPTHLIKTRGQQVTLRCSSQSGHNTVSWYQQALGQGPQFIFQYYREEENGRGNFPPRFSGLQFPNYSSELNVNALELDDSALYLCASSLGGQSPYEQYFGPGTRLTVT.